This T cell receptor beta chain was observed in a study of OX40 agonist ivuxolimab in advanced cancers. The data were produced by immunoSEQ multiplex PCR, yet TCRdb's version contains in-frame clones alone and is incomplete. The sample contains 71,000 or so clones, approximately 86% of which appear only once. The CDR3 is 15 amino acids. Germline trimming cut 3 bases from V and 0 bases from J; bases unmatched to any gene: 3. Germline-derived CDR1 and CDR2 are SGDLS and YYNGEE. Systemic immunosuppression or a history of autoimmune disease excluded patients. Here the sequenced sample was CD4+ or CD8+ T cells sorted from blood, taken in a trial of the OX40 agonist ivuxolimab. This sequence joins TRBV9 and TRBJ1-1, with 9 bases lining up with TRBD1. This clonotype was sampled from an adult with an advanced solid tumor such as melanoma, head and neck, liver or kidney cancer. This CDR3 is CASSATGGMNTEAFF. CDR3 DNA: TGTGCCAGCAGCGCGACAGGGGGGATGAACACTGAAGCTTTCTTT.